The 15 T cell receptor beta chains below all came from one sample that was sequenced in a study of lymphopenia after photon versus proton radiotherapy. Profiling relied on immunoSEQ multiplex PCR, and the TCRdb table lists in-frame clones only, not all of them. The sample includes 75,000 to 95,000 clones, over 70% of them seen just once. Specimen: peripheral blood, collected from a patient treated with proton-based radiotherapy. These receptors were collected from a man aged 55 to 70 with pancreatic cancer.

This sequence joins TRBV28 and TRBJ1-2; D gene uncertain. The germline gives CDR1 MDHEN, CDR2 SYDVKM. The CDR3 contains 12 residues. Trimming cost V 5 bases and J 5 bases, with 9 bases left between them. CDR3 bases: TGTGCCAGCAGTCCCATACAGTATGGCTACACCTTC. It specifies CASSPIQYGYTF.

As DNA, the CDR3 is TGTGCCAGCAGAGTCGCAGAAAACTATGGCTACACCTTC. Translated, it gives CASRVAENYGYTF. The chain has TRBV2 and TRBJ1-2; D ambiguous. The V gene lost 6 bases and the J gene lost 2 bases, with 10 bases spanning the gap. Germline CDR1 is SNHLY and CDR2 is FYNNEI. The CDR3 runs 13 residues.

In this sample, this clone turned up once. This rearrangement joins TRBV10-3 to TRBJ2-6; unclear D gene. Germline V lookup: CDR1 ENHRY, CDR2 SYGVKD. V lost 3 bases and J lost 2, with 8 bases in between. The CDR3 totals 15 residues. The CDR3 sequence: CAISDARPGANVLTF. DNA for the CDR3: TGTGCCATCAGTGATGCAAGGCCTGGGGCCAACGTCCTGACTTTC.

V gene TRBV25-1 combines with J gene TRBJ2-7; TRBD1 might be the D (6 bases). The ends were cut back, 7 bases at V and 4 bases at J, with 14 bases in the middle. In germline, CDR1 is MGHDK, CDR2 SYGVNS. This CDR3 has 13 residues. The CDR3 loop reads CASMDSLWYEQYF. CDR3 nucleotide sequence: TGTGCCAGCATGGACAGCCTCTGGTACGAGCAGTACTTC.

The genes are TRBV7-6 and TRBJ2-2; 9 bases map to TRBD1. The germline CDR1 and CDR2 sequences are SGHVS and FNYEAQ. V lost 5 bases to trimming and J lost 6 bases; unmatched junction nucleotides: 7. The CDR3 length is 15 residues. CDR3: CASSGGQGYAGELFF. Here the CDR3 DNA reads TGTGCCAGCAGCGGAGGACAGGGGTATGCCGGGGAGCTGTTTTTT.

The rearrangement links TRBV28 to TRBJ2-7, with D uncertain. Looked up from germline, CDR1 is MDHEN and CDR2 is SYDVKM. V lost 3 bases to trimming and J lost 2 bases, with 14 bases between them. The CDR3 extends over 15 amino acids. CDR3 sequence (DNA): TGTGCCAGCAGTTTTTCGGTACTATCTACCTACGAGCAGTACTTC. Amino acids: CASSFSVLSTYEQYF.

This clone was picked up one time. This sequence joins TRBV5-1 and TRBJ1-1; 7 nucleotides align to TRBD1. Germline trimming cut 5 bases from V and 0 bases from J; bases unmatched to any gene: 7. Germline loops: CDR1 SGHRS, CDR2 YFSETQ. The CDR3 has 15 amino acids. The CDR3: CASRSEQGLNTEAFF. DNA of the CDR3: TGCGCCAGCAGATCGGAACAGGGGTTGAACACTGAAGCTTTCTTT.

Only a few counts were recorded for this clone. The rearrangement uses TRBV7-2 and TRBJ1-2; D may be TRBD1 (6 bases). The CDR3 extends over 12 amino acids. From germline, CDR1 is SGHTA and CDR2 FQGNSA. With 5 bases removed from V and 7 bases from J, the gap between germline ends came to 11 bases. The chain's CDR3 is CASSTGFRGYTF. Here the CDR3 DNA reads TGTGCCAGCAGCACAGGGTTTCGTGGCTACACCTTC.

The rearrangement links TRBV27 to TRBJ2-7; 9 bases are shared with TRBD2. Germline assignment: CDR1 MNHEY and CDR2 SMNVEV (reference sequence). V lost 6 bases, J lost 2 bases, and 14 bases stayed unmatched. CDR3 length: 17 residues. CDR3 sequence reads: CASSPTSGLATPYEQYF. The CDR3, as DNA: TGTGCCAGCAGCCCTACTTCTGGACTAGCGACACCCTACGAGCAGTACTTC.

The rearrangement joins TRBV7-9 to TRBJ2-1; 9 bases fit TRBD2. Germline assignment: CDR1 SEHNR and CDR2 FQNEAQ (reference sequence). This CDR3 has 15 amino acids. The V segment lost 3 bases and the J segment 10 bases; nucleotides outside the gene matches: 10. The CDR3 loop is CASSFERLAGWEQFF. The CDR3 DNA follows: TGTGCCAGCAGCTTTGAGAGGCTAGCGGGATGGGAGCAGTTCTTC.

The V call is TRBV18, the J call TRBJ2-7; TRBD2 matches at 10 bases. The length of the CDR3 is 18 residues. CDR1 and CDR2 (germline): KGHSH, LQKENI. V lost 4 bases, J lost 2 bases, and 14 bases stayed unmatched. The CDR3 DNA reads as TGTGCCAGCTCACAGGATTTGGGGGCCACTAGCGGGACCTACGAGCAGTACTTC. Amino acids: CASSQDLGATSGTYEQYF.

The chain has TRBV14 and TRBJ2-3; 8 nucleotides line up with TRBD1. This CDR3 is built from 16 residues. V lost 1 base, J lost 2 bases, and 5 bases stayed unmatched. Per the germline V gene, CDR1 is SGHDN and CDR2 is FVKESK. The CDR3 reads CASSQAGTGLTDTQYF. The CDR3 nucleotides are TGTGCCAGCAGCCAAGCGGGGACAGGCCTCACAGATACGCAGTATTTT.

The chain carries TRBV19 and TRBJ2-2; either TRBD1 or TRBD2 may fit D (5 bases each). Germline loops: CDR1 LNHDA, CDR2 SQIVND (reference sequence). Trimming shortened V by 6 bases and J by 7 bases, and 18 bases separated the two germline ends. This CDR3 has 15 residues. As DNA, the CDR3 is TGTGCCAGTAGGCTAGACAGACAGAGCGGCGGGGAGCTGTTTTTT. Protein: CASRLDRQSGGELFF.

The V and J genes are TRBV5-1 and TRBJ2-3; D is undetermined. V was clipped by 0 bases and J by 2 bases, with 13 bases between them. Per the germline V gene, CDR1 is SGHRS and CDR2 is YFSETQ. CDR3 length: 16 residues. The CDR3 nucleotides are TGCGCCAGCAGCTTGGATGGTTCGCAGGACACAGATACGCAGTATTTT. Encoded protein: CASSLDGSQDTDTQYF.

J is TRBJ1-4 and V is TRBV30, with D maybe TRBD1 (6 bases). The V gene's germline CDR1 is GTSNPN and CDR2 SVGIG (reference sequence). There are 16 residues in the CDR3. The V end was cut by 3 bases, the J end by 4 bases, with 18 bases between. CDR3 DNA: TGTGCCTGGAGCTCTTGGGGGGACATCCTTAATGAAAAACTGTTTTTT. Translating gives CAWSSWGDILNEKLFF.